A selection of T cell receptor beta chains follows, all from one sample in a study of blood T cell repertoires in COVID-19. Libraries were prepared by immunoSEQ multiplex PCR; TCRdb keeps only in-frame clonotypes and omits some of them. The repertoire holds about 100,000 clones, around 91% seen once, with approximately 29% in the top ten. Material for sequencing was peripheral blood. All receptors derive from an elderly woman with acute or convalescent COVID-19. Both conserved end residues are part of each CDR3. The D gene is left open where the match is weak. Clone sizes are given selectively: once, few, many, or a class where the clone is expanded.

D,J,size,V,DNA,CDR3
TRBD1,TRBJ1-1,once,TRBV14,TGTGCCAGCAGCCGGGACAGGGGCGGCACTGAAGCTTTCTTT,CASSRDRGGTEAFF
TRBD1,TRBJ1-4,.,TRBV19,TGTGCCAGTGCGGGACAGGGGCAAGAAAAACTGTTTTTT,CASAGQGQEKLFF
TRBD1,TRBJ1-4,.,TRBV11-2,TGTGCCAGCAGCTCCCAGGGGGCGTTCGGTGAAAAACTGTTTTTT,CASSSQGAFGEKLFF
TRBD1,TRBJ2-3,once,TRBV5-6,TGTGCCAGCAGCTTGGATGCCAGGGGGTTTACAGATACGCAGTATTTT,CASSLDARGFTDTQYF
.,TRBJ1-4,.,TRBV5-4,TGTGCCAGGGGTTTTCAGAGGGAAAAACTGTTTTTT,CARGFQREKLFF
.,TRBJ2-7,.,TRBV18,TGTGCCAGCTCACCGTACAGAGCCTACGAGCAGTACTTC,CASSPYRAYEQYF
.,TRBJ2-3,.,TRBV2,TGTGCCAGCAGGGGGGACAGACTAGTTGAAGATACGCAGTATTTT,CASRGDRLVEDTQYF
TRBD2,TRBJ2-3,once,TRBV28,TGTGCCAGCAGCCCCGGGGGGGCTCTCGTCACAGATACGCAGTATTTT,CASSPGGALVTDTQYF
TRBD1,TRBJ2-2,.,TRBV11-3,TGTGCCAGCAGCTTAGATGGGACAGGATACACCGGGGAGCTGTTTTTT,CASSLDGTGYTGELFF
.,TRBJ2-1,.,TRBV5-6,TGTGCCAGCAGCTGGAGAGGCTTGTCCTACAATGAGCAGTTCTTC,CASSWRGLSYNEQFF
TRBD1,TRBJ2-5,.,TRBV9,TGTGCCAGCAGCGTAGGTTCAGGGGGAGAGACCCAGTACTTC,CASSVGSGGETQYF
TRBD1,TRBJ1-2,.,TRBV30,TGTGCCTGGAGTCCGGGACAGAACTATGGCTACACCTTC,CAWSPGQNYGYTF
.,TRBJ1-1,.,TRBV11-2,TGTGCCAGGTTTCAGGGGCCAGACACTGAAGCTTTCTTT,CARFQGPDTEAFF
.,TRBJ2-1,.,TRBV21-1,TGTGCCAGCAGCGATCCGGGACTAGCGGGGGGGTGGTCCTACAATGAGCAGTTCTTC,CASSDPGLAGGWSYNEQFF
.,TRBJ1-5,.,TRBV12-3/TRBV12-4,TGTGCCAGCAGTATTCCAGGGGCCCAGCCCCAGCATTTT,CASSIPGAQPQHF
TRBD1,TRBJ1-1,.,TRBV27,TGTGCCAGCAGTTTGACAGGGGCCTGGAACACTGAAGCTTTCTTT,CASSLTGAWNTEAFF
.,TRBJ1-2,.,TRBV2,TGTGCCAGCAGTGATAGGGGAGGTGGCTACACCTTC,CASSDRGGGYTF
.,TRBJ2-7,few,TRBV2,TGTGCCAGCAGGGACAGTTTCTACGAGCAGTACTTC,CASRDSFYEQYF
.,TRBJ1-5,.,TRBV6-6,TGTGCCAGCAGTTACGAGGGTTACAATCAGCCCCAGCATTTT,CASSYEGYNQPQHF
TRBD2,TRBJ2-7,.,TRBV28,TGTGCCAGCAGTTACCTAGCGGGGAGCGTAGCGCAGTACTTC,CASSYLAGSVAQYF
.,TRBJ2-3,.,TRBV18,TGTGCCAGCTCACCCCTAGTGTCAGATACGCAGTATTTT,CASSPLVSDTQYF
TRBD1,TRBJ1-2,.,TRBV19,TGTGCCAGTAGTATAGAAGACAGGGGGTATGGCTACACCTTC,CASSIEDRGYGYTF
TRBD1,TRBJ2-4,.,TRBV24-1,TGTGCCACCGGGGCAAGGGGGCTAGACATTCAGTACTTC,CATGARGLDIQYF
.,TRBJ1-5,.,TRBV7-8,TGTGCCAGCGTGCTAACAGGGTTGTGGGATCAGCCCCAGCATTTT,CASVLTGLWDQPQHF
.,TRBJ1-2,.,TRBV7-9,TGTGCCAGCAGCGGTCCCCCGAGGAGGCAGGAGAACTATGGCTACACCTTC,CASSGPPRRQENYGYTF
.,TRBJ1-5,few,TRBV18,TGTGCCAGCTCACCAACAGGATACAATCAGCCCCAGCATTTT,CASSPTGYNQPQHF
TRBD2,TRBJ2-7,.,TRBV28,TGTGCCAGCAGCCCTGGGGGGACTAGCATGTACGAGCAGTACTTC,CASSPGGTSMYEQYF
.,TRBJ2-1,few,TRBV11-2,TGTGCCAGCAGATCACAGGGATACGAGCAGTTCTTC,CASRSQGYEQFF
TRBD1,TRBJ1-6,.,TRBV10-2,TGCGCCAGCACAACGGGACAGGGGAATTCACCCCTCCACTTT,CASTTGQGNSPLHF
.,TRBJ1-2,.,TRBV12-3/TRBV12-4,TGTGCCAGCAGTTGGAGCGATGGCTACACCTTC,CASSWSDGYTF
.,TRBJ1-2,.,TRBV7-2,TGTGCCAGCAGCGCAGCTAACTATGGCTACACCTTC,CASSAANYGYTF
.,TRBJ1-2,once,TRBV28,TGTGCCAGCAGTCACAGGAATGGCTACACCTTC,CASSHRNGYTF
.,TRBJ1-6,.,TRBV9,TGTGCCAGCAGCGTAGTGCAGAATAATTCACCCCTCCACTTT,CASSVVQNNSPLHF
.,TRBJ1-2,.,TRBV2,TGTGCCAGCAGTGGGGACATGAGTGTCTATGGCTACACCTTC,CASSGDMSVYGYTF
.,TRBJ1-1,.,TRBV6-6,TGTGCCAGCAGACTCATGAACACTGAAGCTTTCTTT,CASRLMNTEAFF
.,TRBJ1-1,.,TRBV10-3,TGTGCCATAGGGGGGAACACTGAAGCTTTCTTT,CAIGGNTEAFF
TRBD1,TRBJ2-7,.,TRBV19,TGTGCCAGTAGCTCATGGGGACAGGGGGCGATCTACGAGCAGTACTTC,CASSSWGQGAIYEQYF
TRBD1,TRBJ2-5,.,TRBV25-1,TGTGCCAGCAGGGGGGACCAGGGGGCCTCGTTTTTCCAGGAGACCCAGTACTTC,CASRGDQGASFFQETQYF
.,TRBJ1-3,.,TRBV2,TGTGCCAGCAGATTACAGGGAAACACCATATATTTT,CASRLQGNTIYF